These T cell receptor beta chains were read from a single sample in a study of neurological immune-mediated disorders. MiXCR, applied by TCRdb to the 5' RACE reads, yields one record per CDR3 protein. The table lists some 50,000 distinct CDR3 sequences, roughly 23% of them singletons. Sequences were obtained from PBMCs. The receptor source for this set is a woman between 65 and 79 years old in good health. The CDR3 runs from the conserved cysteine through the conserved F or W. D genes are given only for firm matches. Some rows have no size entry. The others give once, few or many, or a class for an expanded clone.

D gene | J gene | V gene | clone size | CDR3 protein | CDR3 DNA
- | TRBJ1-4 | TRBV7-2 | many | CASSLGQEEKLFF | TGTGCCAGCAGCTTAGGGCAGGAAGAAAAACTGTTTTTT
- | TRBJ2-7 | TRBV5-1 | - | CATTGAEYYEQYF | TGCGCCACCACCGGGGCCGAATACTACGAGCAGTACTTC
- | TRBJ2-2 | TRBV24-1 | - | CAKGREAVPGEPFF | TGTGCCAAGGGGCGGGAAGCGGTGCCCGGGGAGCCGTTTTTT
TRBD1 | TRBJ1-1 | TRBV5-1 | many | CASSAGQGTEAFF | TGCGCCAGCAGCGCAGGACAGGGCACTGAAGCTTTCTTT
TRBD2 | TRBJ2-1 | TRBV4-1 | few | CASSQDPAGAYNEQFF | TGCGCCAGCAGCCAAGACCCAGCGGGGGCTTACAATGAGCAGTTCTTC
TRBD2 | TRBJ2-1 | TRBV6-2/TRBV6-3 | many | CASSYSMPGLASYNEQFF | TGTGCCAGCAGTTACTCCATGCCGGGACTAGCGTCCTACAATGAGCAGTTCTTC
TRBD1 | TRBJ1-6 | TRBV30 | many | CAWSRAGTGPSPLHF | TGTGCCTGGAGTCGAGCCGGGACAGGGCCTTCACCCCTCCACTTT
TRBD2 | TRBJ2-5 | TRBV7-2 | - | CASSTLGGFLETQYF | TGTGCCAGCAGTACCTTGGGAGGGTTCCTAGAGACCCAGTACTTC
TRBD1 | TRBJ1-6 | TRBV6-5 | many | CASSPFRDRDSPLHF | TGTGCCAGCAGCCCATTCCGGGACAGGGATTCACCCCTCCACTTT
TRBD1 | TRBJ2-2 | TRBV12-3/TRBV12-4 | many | CASSRTGDTGELFF | TGTGCCAGCAGTCGGACAGGGGACACCGGGGAGCTGTTTTTT
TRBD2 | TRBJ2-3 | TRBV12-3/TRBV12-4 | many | CASSALAGGGTDTQYF | TGTGCCAGCAGTGCCCTGGCGGGAGGGGGTACAGATACGCAGTATTTT
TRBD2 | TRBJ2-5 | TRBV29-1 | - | CSPSGSGKTQYF | TGCAGTCCTAGCGGGAGTGGGAAGACCCAGTACTTC
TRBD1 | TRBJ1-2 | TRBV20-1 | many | CSAVNRGGGYTF | TGCAGTGCTGTAAACAGGGGAGGTGGCTACACCTTC
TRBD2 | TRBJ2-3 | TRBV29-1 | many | CSVFSAGGAVTDTQYF | TGCAGCGTCTTCTCAGCGGGAGGAGCTGTCACAGATACGCAGTATTTT
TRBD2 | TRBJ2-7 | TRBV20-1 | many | CSATDRAGGFTHEQYF | TGCAGTGCCACAGATCGAGCGGGAGGTTTTACCCACGAGCAGTACTTC
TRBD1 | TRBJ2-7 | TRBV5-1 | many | CASSLEGTGVHEQYF | TGCGCCAGCAGCTTGGAAGGGACAGGGGTCCACGAGCAGTACTTC
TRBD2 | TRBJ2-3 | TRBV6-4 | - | CASSELSGGTDTQYF | TGTGCCAGCAGTGAACTTAGCGGGGGCACAGATACGCAGTATTTT
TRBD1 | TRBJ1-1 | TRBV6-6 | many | CASSGPGQGNTEAFF | TGTGCCAGCAGTGGACCGGGACAGGGGAACACTGAAGCTTTCTTT
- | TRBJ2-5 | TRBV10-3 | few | CAISELTGLQETQYF | TGTGCCATCAGTGAGCTAACAGGCCTCCAAGAGACCCAGTACTTC
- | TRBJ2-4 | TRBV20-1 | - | CSARGQAILAKNIQYF | TGCAGTGCTAGAGGACAGGCAATTCTAGCCAAAAACATCCAGTACTTC
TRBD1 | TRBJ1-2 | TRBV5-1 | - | CASSPWTGRRGGYTF | TGCGCCAGCAGCCCCTGGACAGGGCGGAGAGGTGGCTACACCTTC
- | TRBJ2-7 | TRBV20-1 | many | CSARSSTSSSYEQYF | TGCAGTGCTAGGAGTAGCACCTCGAGCTCCTACGAGCAGTACTTC
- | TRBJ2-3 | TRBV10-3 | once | CAIRRGMGTDTQYF | TGTGCCATCAGGAGGGGGATGGGCACAGATACGCAGTATTTT
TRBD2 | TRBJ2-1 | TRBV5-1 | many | CASSLGLAGDDEQFF | TGCGCCAGCAGCTTGGGACTAGCGGGAGACGATGAGCAGTTCTTC
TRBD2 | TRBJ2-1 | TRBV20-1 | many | CSAPPPSGRVREQFF | TGCAGTGCCCCCCCCCCTAGCGGGAGGGTTCGTGAGCAGTTCTTC
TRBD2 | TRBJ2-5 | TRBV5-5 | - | CASSLSTSGRYQETQYF | TGTGCCAGCAGCCTGTCGACTAGCGGAAGGTACCAAGAGACCCAGTACTTC
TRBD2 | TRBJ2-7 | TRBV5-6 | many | CASSLAAGLAGFSYEQYF | TGTGCCAGCAGCTTGGCTGCAGGACTAGCGGGCTTCTCCTACGAGCAGTACTTC
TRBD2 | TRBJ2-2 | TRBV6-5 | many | CASSYRSGTSGRGYTGELFF | TGTGCCAGCAGTTACCGGAGCGGGACTAGCGGGAGAGGGTACACCGGGGAGCTGTTTTTT
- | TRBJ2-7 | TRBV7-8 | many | CASSSSALNYEQYF | TGTGCCAGCAGCTCTAGCGCTTTAAACTACGAGCAGTACTTC
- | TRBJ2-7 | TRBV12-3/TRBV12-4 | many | CASTTRPGGYEQYF | TGTGCCAGCACGACACGCCCTGGCGGGTACGAGCAGTACTTC
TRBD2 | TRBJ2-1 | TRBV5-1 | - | CASSLAVSGSGNEQFF | TGCGCCAGCAGCTTGGCCGTCAGCGGGAGCGGTAATGAGCAGTTCTTC
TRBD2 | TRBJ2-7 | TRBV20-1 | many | CSAFSSGINEQYF | TGCAGTGCCTTCTCTAGCGGGATTAACGAGCAGTACTTC
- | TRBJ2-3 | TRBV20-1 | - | CSARVFRGEGPGGTDTQYF | TGCAGTGCTAGAGTTTTTCGGGGCGAGGGCCCAGGGGGCACAGATACGCAGTATTTT
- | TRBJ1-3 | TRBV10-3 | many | CATSVGGSGNTIYF | TGTGCCACCTCCGTCGGCGGCTCTGGAAACACCATATATTTT
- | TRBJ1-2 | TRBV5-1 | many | CASSPYREGDGYTF | TGCGCCAGCAGCCCATACAGGGAGGGCGATGGCTACACCTTC
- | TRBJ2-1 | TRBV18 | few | CASSPRPGASYNEQFF | TGTGCCAGCTCACCAAGGCCGGGGGCTTCCTACAATGAGCAGTTCTTC
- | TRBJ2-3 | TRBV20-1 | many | CSAAGPPDTQYF | TGCAGTGCGGCAGGGCCCCCGGATACGCAGTATTTT
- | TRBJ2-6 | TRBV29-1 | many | CSVLQGSGANVLTF | TGCAGCGTTCTGCAGGGGTCTGGGGCCAACGTCCTGACTTTC
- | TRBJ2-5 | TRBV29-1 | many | CSVSDTRDQYF | TGCAGCGTTTCGGACACTAGAGACCAGTACTTC
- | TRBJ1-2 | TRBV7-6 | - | CASSSMGDYGYTF | TGTGCCAGCAGCTCTATGGGGGACTATGGCTACACCTTC
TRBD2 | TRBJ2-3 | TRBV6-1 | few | CASSDVVAGGIGDTQYF | TGTGCCAGCAGTGATGTTGTGGCGGGGGGCATCGGAGATACGCAGTATTTT
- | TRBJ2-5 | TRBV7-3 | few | CASSSRSQETQYF | TGTGCCAGCAGCTCGCGATCCCAAGAGACCCAGTACTTC
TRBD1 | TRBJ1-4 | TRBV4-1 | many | CASSPSHSGTAYEKLFF | TGCGCCAGCAGCCCGTCTCACTCCGGGACAGCCTATGAAAAACTGTTTTTT
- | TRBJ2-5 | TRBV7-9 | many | CASSFPQGGLRETQYF | TGTGCCAGCAGCTTCCCACAGGGTGGACTCCGAGAGACCCAGTACTTC
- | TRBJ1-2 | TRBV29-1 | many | CSVDNAENYGYTF | TGCAGCGTTGATAACGCAGAAAACTATGGCTACACCTTC